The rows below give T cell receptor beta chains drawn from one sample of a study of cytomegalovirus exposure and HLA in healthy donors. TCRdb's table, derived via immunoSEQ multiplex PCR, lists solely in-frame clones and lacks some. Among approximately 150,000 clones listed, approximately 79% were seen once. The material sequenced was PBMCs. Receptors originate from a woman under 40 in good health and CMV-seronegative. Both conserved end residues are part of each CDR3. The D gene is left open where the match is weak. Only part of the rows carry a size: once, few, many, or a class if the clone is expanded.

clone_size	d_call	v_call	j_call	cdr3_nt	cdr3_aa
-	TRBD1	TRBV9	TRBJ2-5	TGTGCCAGCAGCCCTTCGGACAGGATGGAGACCCAGTACTTC	CASSPSDRMETQYF
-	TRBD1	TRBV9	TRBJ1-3	TGTGCCAGCAGTCCAAACACAGGGGCAGGAAACACCATATATTTT	CASSPNTGAGNTIYF
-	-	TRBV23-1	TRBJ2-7	TGCGCCAGCAGTCAAGGACACTCCTACGAGCAGTACTTC	CASSQGHSYEQYF
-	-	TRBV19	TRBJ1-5	TGTGCCAGTGCAGACCAGGGATCGGGCAATCAGCCCCAGCATTTT	CASADQGSGNQPQHF
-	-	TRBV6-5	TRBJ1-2	TGTGCCAGCAGTTACTCGCAGGGTGGTATCTATGGCTACACCTTC	CASSYSQGGIYGYTF
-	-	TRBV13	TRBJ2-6	TGTGCCAGCAGCTTAGTGGGCGGGGCCAACGTCCTGACTTTC	CASSLVGGANVLTF
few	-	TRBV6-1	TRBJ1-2	TGTGCCAGCAGTGAAGGGGGGCAGGGGAAGGATGGCTACACCTTC	CASSEGGQGKDGYTF
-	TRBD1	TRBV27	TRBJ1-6	TGTGCCAGCAGTCGATTCGGGACAGGGGAAAATAATTCACCCCTCCACTTT	CASSRFGTGENNSPLHF
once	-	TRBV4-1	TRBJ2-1	TGCGCCAGCAGCCAAGGCCCTGGGCAAAGCTCCTACAATGAGCAGTTCTTC	CASSQGPGQSSYNEQFF
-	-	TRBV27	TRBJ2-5	TGTGCCAGCAGTTTAAGCGCAGTTGTAGAGACCCAGTACTTC	CASSLSAVVETQYF
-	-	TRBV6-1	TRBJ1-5	TGTGCCAGCAGTGAAAACAAACAGGGAAACAATCAGCCCCAGCATTTT	CASSENKQGNNQPQHF
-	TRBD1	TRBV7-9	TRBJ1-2	TGTGCCAGCAGCTTAGACGTCGGGACAGGGAGCTATGGCTACACCTTC	CASSLDVGTGSYGYTF
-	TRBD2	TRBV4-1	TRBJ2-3	TGCGCCAGCAGCCTCTCTTACCATAGCGGGGGGGCCGGAGATACGCAGTATTTT	CASSLSYHSGGAGDTQYF
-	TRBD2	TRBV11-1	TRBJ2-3	TGTGCCAGCAGCCGGGGGGAGGCAGGGTATTTT	CASSRGEAGYF
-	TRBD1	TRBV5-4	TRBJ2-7	TGTGCCAGCAGCCCCGGACAGGGCCGGGACTACGAGCAGTACTTC	CASSPGQGRDYEQYF
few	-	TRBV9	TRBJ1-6	TGTGCCAGCAGCCCGCAGACAAGGATGTTTAATTCACCCCTCCACTTT	CASSPQTRMFNSPLHF
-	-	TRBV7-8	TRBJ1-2	TGTGCCAGCAGCCCTAAGGGGGTCGGAGGCTACACCTTC	CASSPKGVGGYTF
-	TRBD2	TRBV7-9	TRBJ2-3	TGTGCCAGCAGCTCTACTAGCGGGGGGAGGACAGATACGCAGTATTTT	CASSSTSGGRTDTQYF
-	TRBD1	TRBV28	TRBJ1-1	TGTGCCAGCAGTGGGGCGGGGACAGGGCCCCAAGCTTTCTTT	CASSGAGTGPQAFF
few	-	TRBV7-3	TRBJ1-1	TGTGCCAGCAGCCAACAAAGGAACACTGAAGCTTTCTTT	CASSQQRNTEAFF
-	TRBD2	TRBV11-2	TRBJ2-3	TGTGCCAGCAGCTTAAAAGCGGGGCTCAGTGATACGCAGTATTTT	CASSLKAGLSDTQYF
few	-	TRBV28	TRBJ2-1	TGTGCCAGCAGTTTACCGGGTGCTAGAAATGAGCAGTTCTTC	CASSLPGARNEQFF
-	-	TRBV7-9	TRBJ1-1	TGTGCCAGCAGCCAACAGGGTAACACTGAAGCTTTCTTT	CASSQQGNTEAFF
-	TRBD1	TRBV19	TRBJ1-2	TGTGCCAGTTCCCGACAGGGGGAACAGGGCGGCTACACCTTC	CASSRQGEQGGYTF
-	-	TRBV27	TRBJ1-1	TGTGCCAGCAGTTTAAGATCAGCGATGAACACTGAAGCTTTCTTT	CASSLRSAMNTEAFF
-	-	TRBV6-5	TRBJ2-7	TGTGCCAGCAGTCTCCTCTCGACAGGCCCTTTGGAGCAGTACTTC	CASSLLSTGPLEQYF
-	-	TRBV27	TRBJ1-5	TGTGCCAGCAGTTTAATCGGGTTGAGCAATCAGCCCCAGCATTTT	CASSLIGLSNQPQHF